The clone carrying this TCR beta chain showed up just a few times. Its antigen remains unknown. This CDR3 has 16 residues. V lost 7 bases to trimming and J lost 5 bases; unmatched junction nucleotides: 16. The PCR employed 60 Vbeta primers together with 13 Jbeta primers. Assay: immunoSEQ multiplex PCR; the TCRdb copy retains only in-frame clones and omits some. The sample shows under 70,000 clones, around 67% of them seen only once. This sample is drawn from a study of cytomegalovirus exposure and HLA in healthy donors. Study findings and constraints: As a later analysis revealed, most CMV-associated TCR beta chains appeared HLA-restricted. In an earlier analysis, about 90% or about 30%: the productive usage of most TCR beta V segments.

The TCR originated in a woman aged 25 to 45 in good health and CMV-seronegative. The material sequenced was PBMCs. The chain combines TRBV5-3 with TRBJ2-7; 9 bases are shared with TRBD1. TRBV5-3 is treated as an ORF (open reading frame) with a function not yet certain. CDR3 sequence: CARGYETGTGFHEQYF. DNA of the CDR3: TGTGCCAGAGGGTATGAAACCGGGACAGGGTTCCACGAGCAGTACTTC.